This record concerns one T cell receptor (beta chain) sequence. The CDR3 totals 13 residues. CDR1 is MNHNS, CDR2 SASEGT, per germline. V was pared by 3 bases and J by 6 bases, with 10 bases between. The data were produced by immunoSEQ multiplex PCR, yet TCRdb's version contains in-frame clones alone and is incomplete. The table records some 24,000 clones, about nine tenths of them present only once. This entry is derived from a study of blood T cell repertoires in COVID-19. Source material: peripheral blood. The chain has TRBV6-1 and TRBJ2-3, with D tentatively TRBD1 (6 bases). This sequence was found in a man between 70 and 80 years old with acute or convalescent COVID-19. CDR3 amino acids: CASSEQGSDTQYF. In DNA, the CDR3 is TGTGCCAGCAGTGAGCAGGGGAGCGATACGCAGTATTTT.